This record looks at one T cell receptor beta chain sequence and its context. The sample comes from a study of human T cells and chemical hapten exposure. Study-wide context: Patients got weekly scalp diphenylcyclopropenone doses over the approximately 24-week study.

TCRdb reanalysed the RACE reads using MiXCR and keeps one entry per CDR3 protein. Of about 190,000 distinct CDR3 sequences in the sample, around a quarter are singletons; the top ten hold roughly 2.3%. V gave up 0 bases and J gave up 4 bases, with 20 bases separating them. The germline V gene encodes CDR1 DFQATT and CDR2 SNEGSKA (reference sequence). The CDR3 sequence is 17 residues long. Sample time point: patch test 3, about 24 weeks after DPC sensitization. Treatment of the sample: therapeutic diphenylcyclopropenone sensitization with weekly scalp DPC. The input for sequencing was whole blood, taken in connection with sensitization to the hapten diphenylcyclopropenone (DPC). The V call is TRBV20-1, the J call TRBJ2-3; tentatively, D is TRBD2 (5 bases). This clonotype was sampled from a woman in her 40s with alopecia areata. Some clones in this sample may be carry-over from other donors' samples. CDR3 nucleotides: TGCAGTGCTAGAGATTTGCGAGGGTTTGGATATGCAGATACGCAGTATTTT. Amino acid sequence: CSARDLRGFGYADTQYF.